Each of the 18 T cell receptor beta chains below was sequenced from the same sample in a study of blood T cell repertoires in COVID-19. Using immunoSEQ multiplex PCR, the repertoire was profiled, and TCRdb retains in-frame clones only, with some absent. The data show 150,000 to 200,000 clones, 75% to 90% seen once. The sequenced material came from peripheral blood. Every receptor here comes from a woman aged 40-49 years with acute or convalescent COVID-19.

V usage is TRBV6-5 and J usage is TRBJ2-1; TRBD1 agrees at 7 bases. The trim removed 0 bases at V and 10 bases at J, leaving 6 bases unmatched. Per the germline V gene, CDR1 is MNHEY and CDR2 is SVGAGI. This CDR3 has 14 amino acids. The CDR3 nucleotides are TGTGCCAGCAGTTACTCGAGGGGGCTCGGGGAGCAGTTCTTC. Encoded protein: CASSYSRGLGEQFF.

J is TRBJ1-6 and V is TRBV18, with 8 nucleotides matching TRBD1. This CDR3 is 16 amino acids long. Germline-derived CDR1 and CDR2 are KGHSH and LQKENI. The junction had 6 bases not matched to a gene; V was cut back by 3 bases and J by 5 bases. CDR3 residues: CASSPQTGANNSPLHF. CDR3 sequence (DNA): TGTGCCAGCTCACCCCAGACAGGGGCGAATAATTCACCCCTCCACTTT.

The V and J genes are TRBV4-2 and TRBJ2-7, with D perhaps matching TRBD1 (5 bases). The CDR3 has 15 residues. Germline V gene lookup returns CDR1 LGHNA and CDR2 YNFKEQ. V was clipped by 4 bases and J by 5 bases, with 18 bases between them. This chain's CDR3 is CASSRERGSWDEQYF. DNA for the CDR3: TGTGCCAGCAGCCGAGAAAGGGGCTCCTGGGACGAGCAGTACTTC.

This clone was counted once. The CDR3 protein is CATRDRDIDSPLHF. The CDR3 DNA sequence: TGTGCCACCAGAGACCGGGACATAGATTCACCCCTCCACTTT. The rearrangement joins TRBV24-1 to TRBJ1-6; perhaps TRBD1 as D (6 bases). Germline CDR1 reads KGHDR; CDR2 reads SFDVKD. The CDR3 consists of 14 residues. V was clipped by 7 bases and J by 8 bases, with 14 bases between them.

This sequence joins TRBV5-5 and TRBJ2-7; 7 nucleotides match TRBD1. V lost 0 bases and J lost 3; bases outside the gene matches: 9. The CDR3 is 16 amino acids. The germline gives CDR1 SGHKS, CDR2 YYEKEE (reference sequence). This chain's CDR3 is CASSLDWGTEYYEQYF. The DNA of the CDR3 is TGTGCCAGCAGCTTGGATTGGGGGACAGAGTACTACGAGCAGTACTTC.

The chain links TRBV28 to TRBJ2-7, with D unresolved. V lost 2 bases, J lost 3 bases, and 5 bases lay in between. The germline V gene has CDR1 MDHEN and CDR2 SYDVKM. CDR3 length: 12 residues. CDR3 bases: TGTGCCAGCAGTTTAAGGAGCTACGAGCAGTACTTC. It specifies CASSLRSYEQYF.

The rearrangement links TRBV7-2 to TRBJ2-1; D is ambiguous. In germline, CDR1 is SGHTA, CDR2 FQGNSA. The CDR3 sequence is 15 residues long. Trimming removed 2 bases from V and 7 bases from J, with 15 bases in between. The CDR3 region is CASSLIKPLRNEQFF. The CDR3 coding sequence is TGTGCCAGCAGCTTAATCAAACCTTTGAGAAATGAGCAGTTCTTC.

This clone was observed a few times. V and J are TRBV6-5 and TRBJ1-1; a possible D gene is TRBD1 (6 bases). CDR3 length: 15 amino acids. Trimming took off 4 bases at V and 2 bases at J, with 14 bases between the two ends. CDR1 is MNHEY, CDR2 SVGAGI, per germline. The CDR3 sequence: CASSWGRGGNTEAFF. DNA for the CDR3: TGTGCCAGCAGTTGGGGCAGGGGTGGTAACACTGAAGCTTTCTTT.

The V gene is TRBV7-2, the J gene TRBJ2-1; D ambiguous. Deletions cut 1 base from V and 6 bases from J, with 16 bases between. This CDR3 comprises 16 residues. Germline V gives CDR1 SGHTA, CDR2 FQGNSA. The CDR3 DNA follows: TGTGCCAGCAGCTTAGTGGTTTCAGCGTTCCGCAATGAGCAGTTCTTC. Protein product: CASSLVVSAFRNEQFF.

The chain combines TRBV5-1 with TRBJ1-4, with D perhaps matching TRBD1 (5 bases). Germline V gene lookup returns CDR1 SGHRS and CDR2 YFSETQ. This CDR3 has 13 amino acids. V lost 6 bases and J lost 8, with 14 bases in between. The DNA for the CDR3 is TGCGCCAGCAAGGTGGAGGGGTCGGAAAAACTGTTTTTT. Protein: CASKVEGSEKLFF.

This clone was seen a single time. V usage is TRBV7-9 and J usage is TRBJ1-5; possibly TRBD1 for D (6 bases). Germline lookup yields CDR1 SEHNR and CDR2 FQNEAQ (reference sequence). Trimming took off 5 bases at V and 4 bases at J, with 15 bases between the two ends. This CDR3 has 15 amino acids. CDR3 bases: TGTGCCAGCAGCGCAGCGGGACACTTAAATCAGCCCCAGCATTTT. It specifies CASSAAGHLNQPQHF.

This rearrangement joins TRBV11-1 to TRBJ2-7; D may be TRBD2 (5 bases). The V gene lost 5 bases and the J gene lost 3 bases, with 17 bases spanning the gap. Germline loops: CDR1 SGHAT, CDR2 FQDESV (reference sequence). The CDR3 is 15 residues long. CDR3 residues: CASSPLRRSLYEQYF. In nucleotides, the CDR3 is TGTGCCAGCAGCCCCCTTAGGAGGTCCCTCTACGAGCAGTACTTC.

This clone was observed a handful of times. The rearrangement links TRBV14 to TRBJ1-2, with D possibly being TRBD1 (6 bases). Trimming cost V 0 bases and J 8 bases, with 31 bases left between them. Germline CDR1 reads SGHDN; CDR2 reads FVKESK. The CDR3 extends over 20 amino acids. The CDR3 is CASSQDSPLAGEGGLNGYTF. The CDR3 DNA follows: TGTGCCAGCAGCCAAGATTCCCCATTAGCTGGTGAAGGGGGTCTAAACGGCTACACCTTC.

CDR3 sequence reads: CASSPIIQGVANTGELFF. In nucleotides, the CDR3 is TGTGCCAGCTCACCGATCATACAGGGAGTCGCGAACACCGGGGAGCTGTTTTTT. This chain connects TRBV18 to TRBJ2-2; D might be TRBD1 (6 bases). Germline CDR1 reads KGHSH; CDR2 reads LQKENI. The germline V and J ends were trimmed by 3 bases and 0 bases, with 17 bases remaining between them. This CDR3 has 18 amino acids.

The sample holds one count of this clone. The chain is built from TRBV5-1 and TRBJ2-3; 9 positions match TRBD1. This CDR3 contains 17 residues. Trimming cost V 1 base and J 3 bases; bases outside gene matches: 9. Germline CDR1 and CDR2: SGHRS and YFSETQ. The CDR3 spells CASSLSGGQGRTDTQYF. In DNA, the CDR3 is TGCGCCAGCAGCTTGTCTGGCGGACAGGGGAGGACAGATACGCAGTATTTT.

The chain carries TRBV19 and TRBJ2-7; TRBD2 matches at 7 bases. The V gene's germline CDR1 is LNHDA and CDR2 SQIVND (reference sequence). There are 16 residues in the CDR3. The ends lost 3 bases at V and 1 base at J; junction bases unmatched: 9. The CDR3 loop is CASSMRLAGASYEQYF. The CDR3 region has the DNA TGTGCCAGTAGTATGCGGTTAGCGGGCGCTTCCTACGAGCAGTACTTC.

This sequence joins TRBV4-1 and TRBJ1-1, with no clear D. Germline-derived CDR1 and CDR2 are MGHRA and YSYEKL. CDR3 length: 15 amino acids. V lost 4 bases and J lost 3, with 15 bases in between. The CDR3 DNA follows: TGCGCCAGCAGCCCAGATTCCAACAGCTACACTGAAGCTTTCTTT. Its translation is CASSPDSNSYTEAFF.

The chain employs TRBV7-2 and TRBJ2-1; 7 bases line up with TRBD2. The trim removed 1 base at V and 12 bases at J, leaving 12 bases unmatched. The CDR3 has 15 residues. Germline V gene data show CDR1 as SGHTA and CDR2 as FQGNSA. For the CDR3, the DNA is TGTGCCAGCAGCTTAGTCGGCGGGGGTCTGAACGGGCAGTTCTTC. It translates to CASSLVGGGLNGQFF.